A single sample gave rise to the 8 T cell receptor beta chains below, sequenced in a study of OX40 agonist ivuxolimab in advanced cancers. Measured with immunoSEQ multiplex PCR; TCRdb has only the in-frame clones, and not every one. The sample records nearly 110,000 clones, 75% to 95% being singletons. The sequencing here drew on CD4+ or CD8+ T cells sorted from blood, taken in a trial of the OX40 agonist ivuxolimab. These receptors were collected from an adult with an advanced solid tumor such as melanoma, head and neck, liver or kidney cancer.

J is TRBJ2-7 and V is TRBV5-1, with D maybe TRBD2 (6 bases). The V end lost 7 bases, the J end lost 4 bases, and 18 bases lay between the germline ends. CDR3 length equals 14 residues. The germline V gene encodes CDR1 SGHRS and CDR2 YFSETQ. The CDR3 DNA sequence: TGCGCCAGCTCCCTGGAGGGGTTAGTGTACGAGCAGTACTTC. Translating it yields CASSLEGLVYEQYF.

The chain carries TRBV7-2 and TRBJ1-3; D unresolved. CDR3 length: 14 residues. V was trimmed by 6 bases and J by 0 bases, leaving 9 bases between them. Per the germline V gene, CDR1 is SGHTA and CDR2 is FQGNSA. Here the CDR3 reads CASRPPASGNTIYF. The CDR3 bases are TGTGCCAGCAGGCCCCCAGCCTCTGGAAACACCATATATTTT.

CDR3 in DNA: TGTGCCAGCAGTCGTCCGACTAGCTCCTACAATGAGCAGTTCTTC. Encoded protein: CASSRPTSSYNEQFF. J is TRBJ2-1 and V is TRBV28; TRBD2 is a possible D gene (6 bases). Germline-derived CDR1 and CDR2 are MDHEN and SYDVKM. The V gene lost 5 bases and the J gene lost 0 bases, with 11 bases spanning the gap. This CDR3 is 15 amino acids long.

The rearrangement links TRBV14 to TRBJ2-1, with a tentative D call TRBD2 (5 bases). This CDR3 has 15 amino acids. Per the germline V gene, CDR1 is SGHDN and CDR2 is FVKESK. Trimming removed 1 base from V and 7 bases from J, with 14 bases in between. The CDR3 sequence is CASSQGMASKNEQFF. CDR3 nucleotides: TGTGCCAGCAGCCAAGGAATGGCTAGCAAAAATGAGCAGTTCTTC.

V and J are TRBV4-3 and TRBJ2-3; D ambiguous. The germline V and J ends were trimmed by 0 bases and 8 bases, with 15 bases remaining between them. The germline V gene has CDR1 LGHNA and CDR2 YSLEER. CDR3 length: 15 residues. CDR3 in DNA: TGCGCCAGCAGCCAAGATAGAAACCTGGGTTTTACGCAGTATTTT. It translates to CASSQDRNLGFTQYF.

As to this clone: The sample has other DNA sequences that encode this CDR3 too. This chain joins TRBV5-6 and TRBJ1-5, with TRBD1 matching 9 bases. The V segment lost 1 base and the J segment 2 bases; nucleotides outside the gene matches: 1. CDR3 length equals 15 residues. Germline assignment: CDR1 SGHDT and CDR2 YYEEEE. CDR3 in amino acids: CASSLRTGGNQPQHF. The CDR3 coding sequence is TGTGCCAGCAGCTTGCGGACAGGGGGCAATCAGCCCCAGCATTTT.

This clone was counted a single time. The rearrangement joins TRBV6-1 to TRBJ2-1, with D possibly called TRBD1 or TRBD2 (5 bases each). V was trimmed by 6 bases and J by 10 bases, leaving 10 bases between them. CDR3 length: 11 residues. The V gene's germline CDR1 is MNHNS and CDR2 SASEGT. The CDR3 DNA sequence: TGTGCCAGCAGGAGGGGAGAGGAGCAGTTCTTC. This encodes CASRRGEEQFF.

There are a few counts of this clone. The chain recombines TRBV19 with TRBJ2-1; D remains ambiguous. This CDR3 region has 16 residues. Germline CDR1 is LNHDA and CDR2 is SQIVND (reference sequence). Trimming stripped 1 base from V and 1 base from J, with 11 bases between. The CDR3 nucleotides are TGTGCCAGTAGTATAGCTTTCACTCCATCCTACAATGAGCAGTTCTTC. Its protein product is CASSIAFTPSYNEQFF.